This is a list of T cell receptor beta chains from one sample in a study of cytomegalovirus exposure and HLA in healthy donors. This table comes from immunoSEQ multiplex PCR, and its TCRdb copy is limited to in-frame clones, with some not included. The sample includes 170,000 or so clones, about four fifths of them seen just once. The sample was PBMCs. These receptors came from a woman aged 50 to 65 in good health and CMV-seronegative. Both conserved end residues are part of each CDR3. A D gene is named only where the DNA matches it firmly. Only some rows state a clone size, as once, few, many or a class for expanded clones.

D: -
length: 12
J: TRBJ1-2
size: -
V: TRBV6-5
DNA: TGTGCCAGCAATACAGGGAGGGGAGGCTACACCTTC
CDR3: CASNTGRGGYTF

D: -
length: 13
J: TRBJ2-5
size: -
V: TRBV28
DNA: TGTGCCAGCAGGGAGCGGTCGGTCGAGACCCAGTACTTC
CDR3: CASRERSVETQYF

D: TRBD1
length: 16
J: TRBJ1-1
size: few
V: TRBV4-3
DNA: TGCGCCAGCAGCCAAGGGACAGGGAAAAGGGACACTGAAGCTTTCTTT
CDR3: CASSQGTGKRDTEAFF

D: -
length: 16
J: TRBJ2-5
size: -
V: TRBV27
DNA: TGTGCCAGCAGTTCCCCCATGACAGGCCGACAAGAGACCCAGTACTTC
CDR3: CASSSPMTGRQETQYF

D: TRBD1
length: 16
J: TRBJ2-7
size: -
V: TRBV4-1
DNA: TGCGCCAGCAGCCAAGAGTCTTGGGACAGTCTCTACGAGCAGTACTTC
CDR3: CASSQESWDSLYEQYF

D: TRBD1
length: 15
J: TRBJ2-5
size: -
V: TRBV28
DNA: TGTGCCACCTTACTCTGGACAGGGGGACAGGAGACCCAGTACTTC
CDR3: CATLLWTGGQETQYF

D: TRBD1
length: 13
J: TRBJ2-7
size: -
V: TRBV27
DNA: TGTGCCAGCAGCCGGGACAGCACCTACGAGCAGTACTTC
CDR3: CASSRDSTYEQYF

D: -
length: 15
J: TRBJ2-5
size: -
V: TRBV28
DNA: TGTGCCAGCAGTTTTTTGGGGGCACGAGGAGAGACCCAGTACTTC
CDR3: CASSFLGARGETQYF

D: -
length: 15
J: TRBJ2-1
size: -
V: TRBV5-4
DNA: TGTGCCAGCAGCTTGGGAGGATTGGCTGACAATGAGCAGTTCTTC
CDR3: CASSLGGLADNEQFF

D: TRBD2
length: 18
J: TRBJ2-3
size: few
V: TRBV29-1
DNA: TGCAGCGTTGTGGAACTAGCGGTAGACGCACTTGGGGCAGATACGCAGTATTTT
CDR3: CSVVELAVDALGADTQYF

D: TRBD1
length: 15
J: TRBJ2-2
size: -
V: TRBV7-2
DNA: TGTGCCAGCAGCCAGGACAGGGGAGGATCCGGGGAGCTGTTTTTT
CDR3: CASSQDRGGSGELFF

D: -
length: 12
J: TRBJ2-2
size: -
V: TRBV30
DNA: TGTGCCTGGAGTCCGGGGGCCGGGGAGCTGTTTTTT
CDR3: CAWSPGAGELFF

D: TRBD1
length: 16
J: TRBJ1-2
size: once
V: TRBV9
DNA: TGTGCCAGCAGCGCAACGTTCCTTACAGGGGCTAGTGGCTACACCTTC
CDR3: CASSATFLTGASGYTF

D: TRBD1
length: 17
J: TRBJ1-1
size: -
V: TRBV4-1
DNA: TGCGCCAGCAGCCAAGGGTTACGGACAGGGAAGAACACTGAAGCTTTCTTT
CDR3: CASSQGLRTGKNTEAFF

D: TRBD2
length: 16
J: TRBJ2-1
size: -
V: TRBV27
DNA: TGTGCCAGCAGTTTATCAACTAGCGGGAGGACGCGTGAGCAGTTCTTC
CDR3: CASSLSTSGRTREQFF

D: TRBD2
length: 14
J: TRBJ2-3
size: -
V: TRBV28
DNA: TGTGCCAGCAGCCCTAGCGGGGTCAGAAATACGCAGTATTTT
CDR3: CASSPSGVRNTQYF

D: -
length: 14
J: TRBJ1-6
size: few
V: TRBV25-1
DNA: TGTGCCAGCAGTTACGGGGGGCCCCCATCACCCCTCCACTTT
CDR3: CASSYGGPPSPLHF

D: TRBD2
length: 17
J: TRBJ2-3
size: -
V: TRBV5-1
DNA: TGCGCCAGCAGCTGGCCAGAGGAAGGCGGGAGGAGAGATACGCAGTATTTT
CDR3: CASSWPEEGGRRDTQYF